This TCR beta chain was recorded in a study of OX40 agonist ivuxolimab in advanced cancers. This table comes from immunoSEQ multiplex PCR, and its TCRdb copy is limited to in-frame clones, with some not included. The sample yields about 77,000 clones, around 83% seen once. CDR3 length equals 14 residues. The germline V gene encodes CDR1 SEHNR and CDR2 FQNEAQ (reference sequence). V lost 5 bases, J lost 3 bases, and 6 bases stayed unmatched. The J gene is TRBJ1-2, the V gene TRBV7-9, with 7 bases fitting TRBD1. This TCR derives from an adult with an advanced solid tumor such as melanoma, head and neck, liver or kidney cancer. The sample in question was CD4+ or CD8+ T cells sorted from blood, obtained in a trial of the OX40 agonist ivuxolimab. The CDR3 here is CASSRGGSDYGYTF. The CDR3 DNA reads TGTGCCAGCAGCCGAGGGGGCTCGGACTATGGCTACACCTTC.